These 2 T cell receptor beta chains originate from one sample sequenced in a study of blood T cell repertoires in COVID-19. Sequencing was performed with immunoSEQ multiplex PCR; in TCRdb, only in-frame clones are kept and a portion is missing. The sample shows about 130,000 clones, about 89% of them seen only once. Sequenced sample: peripheral blood. These receptors were collected from a woman aged 55-69 years with acute or convalescent COVID-19.

CDR3 sequence (DNA): TGTGCCAGCAGCTCTTTAAGGACTAGCGGGCCCGTTACTCCCAGAGAGGAGCAGTTCTTC. It yields the protein CASSSLRTSGPVTPREEQFF. The V call is TRBV5-4, the J call TRBJ2-1; 11 positions agree with TRBD2. The V gene end was trimmed by 3 bases and the J gene end by 10 bases; junction bases not matched to a gene: 24. CDR1 is SGHNT and CDR2 is YYREEE in the germline V gene (reference sequence). CDR3 length equals 20 residues.

The chain is built from TRBV3-1 (or the pseudogene TRBV3-2) and TRBJ2-5; 13 bases fit TRBD2. The junction had 8 bases not matched to a gene; V was cut back by 9 bases and J by 10 bases. The CDR3 has 13 residues. Germline V lookup: CDR1 LGHDT, CDR2 YNNKEL (reference sequence). In DNA, the CDR3 is TGTGCCAGTCTCGGACTAGCGGGAGAGGACCAGTACTTC. Translated, it gives CASLGLAGEDQYF.